What follows are 5 T cell receptor beta chains derived from one specimen sequenced in a study of T cells in localized non-small cell lung cancer. Libraries were prepared by immunoSEQ multiplex PCR; TCRdb keeps only in-frame clonotypes and omits some of them. In the table there are about 79,000 clones, approximately 90% of which are singletons. The specimen comprised peripheral blood, sampled before any cancer treatment. The receptor source for this set is a woman aged 35-75 years with stage I squamous cell lung carcinoma.

J is TRBJ1-2 and V is TRBV29-1; 8 bases agree with TRBD1. Trimming removed 5 bases from V and 4 bases from J; junction bases left unmatched: 6. Germline V gene lookup returns CDR1 SQVTM and CDR2 ANQGSEA. The CDR3 runs 13 residues. CDR3 sequence reads: CSVSETGGYGYTF. In DNA form, the CDR3 reads TGCAGCGTTAGCGAAACAGGGGGCTATGGCTACACCTTC.

The chain recombines TRBV6-5 with TRBJ1-1, with D unclear. The CDR3 has 14 residues. CDR1 is MNHEY and CDR2 is SVGAGI in the germline V gene. V lost 0 bases, J lost 1 base, and 6 bases lay in between. The chain's CDR3 is CASSYSKRNTEAFF. CDR3 DNA: TGTGCCAGCAGTTACTCAAAACGGAACACTGAAGCTTTCTTT.

V usage is TRBV5-1 and J usage is TRBJ2-1; 9 nucleotides align to TRBD1. V trimming: 4 bases; J trimming: 5 bases; junction bases outside the gene matches: 4. CDR3 length: 14 residues. CDR1 SGHRS and CDR2 YFSETQ come from the germline V gene. DNA for the CDR3: TGCGCCAGCAGCCTATGGGACAGGGACAATGAGCAGTTCTTC. It specifies CASSLWDRDNEQFF.

This chain's CDR3 is CASIQAGRYEQYF. The CDR3 DNA is TGTGCCAGCATACAGGCAGGGCGATACGAGCAGTACTTC. This sequence joins TRBV6-1 and TRBJ2-7; D is possibly TRBD1 (5 bases). The germline V gene encodes CDR1 MNHNS and CDR2 SASEGT. V shed 7 bases and J shed 4 bases, with 14 bases lying between them. This CDR3 has 13 amino acids.

The V call is TRBV11-2, the J call TRBJ1-1; 9 bases line up with TRBD1. Germline V gives CDR1 SGHAT, CDR2 FQNNGV. This CDR3 contains 15 residues. V lost 5 bases to trimming and J lost 5 bases; unmatched junction nucleotides: 9. The DNA for the CDR3 is TGTGCCAGCAGCCGCCAACAGGGGGCGCGGACTGAAGCTTTCTTT. It translates to CASSRQQGARTEAFF.